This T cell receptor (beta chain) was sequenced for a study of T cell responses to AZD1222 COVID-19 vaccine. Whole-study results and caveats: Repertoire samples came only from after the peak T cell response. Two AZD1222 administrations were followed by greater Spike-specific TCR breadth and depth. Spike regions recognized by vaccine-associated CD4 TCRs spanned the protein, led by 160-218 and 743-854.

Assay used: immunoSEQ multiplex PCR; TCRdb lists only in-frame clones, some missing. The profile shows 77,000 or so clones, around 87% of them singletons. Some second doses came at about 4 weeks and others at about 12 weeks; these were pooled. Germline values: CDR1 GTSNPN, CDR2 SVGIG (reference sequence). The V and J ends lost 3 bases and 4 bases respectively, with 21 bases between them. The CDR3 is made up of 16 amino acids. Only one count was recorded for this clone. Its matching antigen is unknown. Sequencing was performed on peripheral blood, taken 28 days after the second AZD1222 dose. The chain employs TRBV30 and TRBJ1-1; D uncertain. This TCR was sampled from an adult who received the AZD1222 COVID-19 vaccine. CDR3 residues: CAWSHGAGARGTEAFF. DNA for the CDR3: TGTGCCTGGAGCCATGGCGCAGGCGCCCGTGGCACTGAAGCTTTCTTT. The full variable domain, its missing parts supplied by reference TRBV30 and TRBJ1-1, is SQTIHQWPATLVQPVGSPLSLECTVEGTSNPNLYWYRQAAGRGLQLLFYSVGIGQISSEVPQNLSASRPQDRQFILSSKKLLLSDSGFYLCAWSHGAGARGTEAFFGQGTRLTVV.